Listed below are T cell receptor beta chains from one sample, sequenced in a study of human T cells and chemical hapten exposure. TCRdb reanalysed the RACE reads using MiXCR and keeps one entry per CDR3 protein. This sample yields approximately 79,000 distinct CDR3 sequences, of which 10% are seen a single time; around 1.5% belongs to the top ten. This specimen consisted of whole blood, obtained in connection with sensitization to the hapten diphenylcyclopropenone (DPC). The receptors shown here come from a woman between 50 and 59 years old with alopecia areata. Some clones in this sample may be carry-over from other donors' samples. CDR3s include the opening cysteine and the closing phenylalanine or tryptophan. A D gene is named only where the DNA matches it firmly. Clone size is shown for a subset of rows, as once, few, many or a class of expanded clone.

J,D,V,size,CDR3,DNA
TRBJ2-7,NA,TRBV5-5,NA,CASSSAPGAGTYEQYF,TGTGCCAGCAGCTCGGCCCCAGGGGCAGGGACCTACGAGCAGTACTTC
TRBJ2-3,NA,TRBV5-1,NA,CASSLAAGRMETQYF,TGCGCCAGCAGCTTGGCTGCGGGACGGATGGAGACGCAGTATTTT
TRBJ2-3,TRBD2,TRBV11-2,few,CASSSLRSSSGRTDTQYF,TGTGCCAGCAGCTCCCTACGATCCTCTAGCGGTCGCACAGATACGCAGTATTTT
TRBJ1-4,NA,TRBV6-6,NA,CASSYEGGTNEKLFF,TGTGCCAGCAGTTACGAGGGGGGAACTAATGAAAAACTGTTTTTT
TRBJ2-1,NA,TRBV11-2,many,CASSHRDRISYNEQFF,TGTGCCAGCAGTCATCGCGACCGGATCTCCTACAATGAGCAGTTCTTC
TRBJ2-3,TRBD2,TRBV11-2,few,CASSKGLAGVRDTQYF,TGTGCCAGCAGCAAGGGACTAGCGGGAGTGAGAGATACGCAGTATTTT
TRBJ2-1,NA,TRBV10-3,few,CAIRMSPVEGISNEQFF,TGTGCCATCCGCATGTCCCCCGTAGAGGGGATCTCCAATGAGCAGTTCTTC
TRBJ2-1,TRBD2,TRBV6-2/TRBV6-3,NA,CASTSLAGPTDEQFF,TGTGCCAGCACCTCACTAGCGGGGCCTACGGATGAGCAGTTCTTC
TRBJ2-5,NA,TRBV27,many,CASHRTGREETQYF,TGTGCCAGCCATCGGACTGGACGAGAAGAGACCCAGTACTTC
TRBJ2-1,NA,TRBV6-2/TRBV6-3,many,CASFSGGSSYNEQFF,TGTGCCAGCTTTTCGGGCGGAAGCTCCTACAATGAGCAGTTCTTC
TRBJ1-2,NA,TRBV2,few,CASSGSTLRDGYTF,TGTGCCAGCAGTGGAAGTACTTTGCGGGATGGCTACACCTTC
TRBJ2-1,TRBD2,TRBV20-1,NA,CSAYDLAGVLNEQFF,TGCAGTGCATATGATCTAGCGGGAGTCCTTAATGAGCAGTTCTTC
TRBJ1-1,NA,TRBV18,NA,CASSPVGDTEAFF,TGTGCCAGCTCACCCGTAGGAGACACTGAAGCTTTCTTT
TRBJ1-1,TRBD1,TRBV6-2/TRBV6-3,few,CASSYWRTGGTEAFF,TGTGCCAGCAGTTACTGGAGGACAGGGGGCACTGAAGCTTTCTTT
TRBJ2-1,TRBD1,TRBV19,NA,CASSILPTGGHNEQFF,TGTGCCAGTAGTATACTCCCGACAGGGGGCCACAATGAGCAGTTCTTC
TRBJ2-3,NA,TRBV9,NA,CASSVMESAQYF,TGTGCCAGCAGCGTAATGGAGTCTGCGCAGTATTTT
TRBJ2-1,NA,TRBV18,few,CASSPLRDSYNEQFF,TGTGCCAGCTCACCACTCCGGGACTCCTACAATGAGCAGTTCTTC
TRBJ2-7,TRBD1,TRBV29-1,few,CSVQGDRRQYF,TGCAGCGTTCAGGGGGACAGGCGGCAGTACTTC
TRBJ1-2,NA,TRBV20-1,NA,CSAREAVEGYTF,TGCAGTGCTAGAGAAGCAGTGGAGGGCTACACCTTC
TRBJ1-5,NA,TRBV28,NA,CASNPPSGDGQPQHF,TGTGCCAGCAACCCCCCTTCAGGGGACGGTCAGCCCCAGCATTTT
TRBJ2-7,TRBD2,TRBV20-1,few,CSAPSRTSPYEQYF,TGCAGTGCTCCCTCTCGGACTAGCCCCTACGAGCAGTACTTC
TRBJ2-1,NA,TRBV10-3,NA,CAISELDEQFF,TGTGCCATCAGTGAACTCGATGAGCAGTTCTTC
TRBJ2-5,TRBD1,TRBV6-2/TRBV6-3,NA,CASSYSTTRDRETQYF,TGTGCCAGCAGTTACTCGACGACACGGGACAGAGAGACCCAGTACTTC
TRBJ2-6,TRBD1,TRBV11-2,NA,CASPRDRASGANVLTF,TGTGCCAGCCCCAGGGACAGGGCATCTGGGGCCAACGTCCTGACTTTC
TRBJ1-2,NA,TRBV2,few,CASRETVARNYGYTF,TGTGCCAGCAGGGAGACAGTTGCAAGGAACTATGGCTACACCTTC
TRBJ1-5,NA,TRBV28,many,CASSPRTAYSNQPQHF,TGTGCCAGCAGTCCCAGGACGGCGTATAGCAATCAGCCCCAGCATTTT
TRBJ1-6,TRBD1,TRBV28,many,CASSLIDREYSPLHF,TGTGCCAGCAGTCTAATTGACAGGGAATATTCACCCCTCCACTTT
TRBJ1-3,NA,TRBV7-2,NA,CASSLQGNSGNTIYF,TGTGCCAGCAGCTTACAGGGGAACTCTGGAAACACCATATATTTT
TRBJ1-5,NA,TRBV20-1,many,CSARGGHYSNQPQHF,TGCAGTGCTAGAGGGGGACATTATAGCAATCAGCCCCAGCATTTT
TRBJ2-4,TRBD1,TRBV7-8,few,CASSFRDRPNIQYF,TGTGCCAGCAGCTTCCGGGACAGACCAAACATTCAGTACTTC
TRBJ2-3,TRBD2,TRBV29-1,NA,CSVVDPPAGGGDTQYF,TGCAGCGTTGTGGACCCCCCAGCGGGAGGCGGAGATACGCAGTATTTT
TRBJ1-4,TRBD1,TRBV14,NA,CASSQTGTGYEKLFF,TGTGCCAGCAGCCAGACCGGGACAGGGTATGAAAAACTGTTTTTT
TRBJ2-7,NA,TRBV5-4,many,CASSLDPNPYEQYF,TGTGCCAGCAGCTTGGACCCCAACCCCTACGAGCAGTACTTC
TRBJ2-1,NA,TRBV30,NA,CAWSPWSGSNEQFF,TGTGCCTGGAGCCCCTGGTCGGGGAGCAATGAGCAGTTCTTC
TRBJ2-7,NA,TRBV7-9,NA,CASSPGRVGYEQYF,TGTGCCAGCAGCCCCGGTAGGGTAGGCTACGAGCAGTACTTC
TRBJ2-1,TRBD2,TRBV25-1,few,CASSEGDSGGDNEQFF,TGTGCCAGCAGTGAAGGAGATAGCGGGGGGGACAATGAGCAGTTCTTC
TRBJ2-1,NA,TRBV6-2/TRBV6-3,many,CASSDGIGQFF,TGTGCCAGCAGTGACGGGATCGGGCAGTTCTTC
TRBJ1-2,NA,TRBV7-3,NA,CASSQRTPGVYTF,TGTGCCAGCAGTCAGAGGACCCCTGGGGTCTACACCTTC
TRBJ2-3,TRBD1,TRBV5-5,few,CASSWDSPTDTQYF,TGTGCCAGCAGCTGGGACAGCCCCACAGATACGCAGTATTTT
TRBJ2-3,TRBD2,TRBV11-2,many,CASSSSGTRTDTQYF,TGTGCCAGCAGCTCTAGCGGGACCCGCACAGATACGCAGTATTTT
TRBJ2-3,TRBD1,TRBV7-2,NA,CASSLGGTGARTDTQYF,TGTGCCAGCAGCTTAGGAGGGACAGGGGCGCGCACAGATACGCAGTATTTT
TRBJ2-3,NA,TRBV5-1,NA,CASSPSGVKRADTQYF,TGCGCCAGCAGCCCCTCGGGGGTGAAGAGGGCAGATACGCAGTATTTT